The 24 T cell receptor beta chains below come from one sample, sequenced in a study of cytomegalovirus exposure and HLA in healthy donors. PCR was performed using 60 Vbeta and 13 Jbeta primers. This table comes from immunoSEQ multiplex PCR, and its TCRdb copy is limited to in-frame clones, with some not included. The table lists approximately 100,000 clones, about 9.4% of them singletons. Sequenced sample: PBMCs. The receptors derive from a man between 40 and 49 years old in good health and CMV-seropositive.

The chain employs TRBV5-1 and TRBJ2-5; D possibly corresponds to TRBD1 (6 bases). The DNA end is a closer match to TRBJ2-7, so the J assignment may be wrong. This CDR3 is built from 16 residues. CDR1 and CDR2 from the germline V gene are SGHRS and YFSETQ. The DNA for the CDR3 is TGCGCCAGCAGCTTGGTTTTAAGAGACAGGTTCTACGAGCAGTACTTC. Its protein is CASSLVLRDRFYEQYF.

This clone was observed a few times. The V call is TRBV15, the J call TRBJ1-4; D ambiguous. This CDR3 spans 14 amino acids. CDR1 is LNHNV, CDR2 YYDKDF, per germline (reference sequence). Trimming took 2 bases from V and 7 from J, leaving 11 bases between them. CDR3 DNA sequence: TGTGCCACCAGCAGAACCAGTCAGCGTGAAAAACTGTTTTTT. It is translated as CATSRTSQREKLFF.

The rearrangement links TRBV19 to TRBJ2-7; 7 nucleotides match TRBD2. Germline V gene sequence: CDR1 LNHDA, CDR2 SQIVND (reference sequence). The CDR3 sequence is 15 residues long. Trimming removed 1 base from V and 0 bases from J; junction bases left unmatched: 3. Here the CDR3 reads CASSIVAGDSYEQYF. The CDR3 region has the DNA TGTGCCAGTAGTATAGTGGCGGGAGACTCCTACGAGCAGTACTTC.

The chain couples TRBV27 to TRBJ1-5, with 11 bases identical to TRBD1. J gave up 7 bases and V 8 bases, and 7 bases lay outside the gene matches. CDR1 is MNHEY, CDR2 SMNVEV, per germline (reference sequence). The CDR3 runs 14 residues. The CDR3 loop reads CASGWTGGVQPQHF. CDR3 bases: TGTGCCAGCGGCTGGACAGGGGGCGTCCAGCCCCAGCATTTT.

This clone was counted between two and nine times. The rearrangement uses TRBV6-1 and TRBJ2-5; 9 bases align to TRBD1. The last part of the DNA fits TRBJ2-7 better; the J call may be wrong. CDR1 is MNHNS and CDR2 is SASEGT in the germline V gene. The CDR3 has 16 amino acids. CDR3 DNA: TGTGCCAGCAGTGAGGCGTCCGGGACAGGGAGCAACGAGCAGTACTTC. Its translation is CASSEASGTGSNEQYF.

This clone was detected a few times. The chain has TRBV6-5 and TRBJ2-4; no clear D. Per the germline V gene, CDR1 is MNHEY and CDR2 is SVGAGI. The CDR3 extends over 14 amino acids. Between the trimmed V and J ends, which lost 5 bases and 0 bases, there was a span of 8 bases. CDR3 coding DNA: TGTGCCAGCAGTCCCGGTCTAGCCAAAAACATTCAGTACTTC. It specifies CASSPGLAKNIQYF.

This clone was found a few times. This chain joins TRBV4-2 and TRBJ2-3; 7 bases are a match to TRBD2. Germline values: CDR1 LGHNA, CDR2 YNFKEQ. V lost 0 bases and J lost 0; bases outside the gene matches: 6. CDR3 length equals 17 residues. Here the CDR3 reads CASSQDPSGVSTDTQYF. The CDR3 DNA follows: TGTGCCAGCAGCCAAGATCCCAGCGGGGTAAGCACAGATACGCAGTATTTT.

This clone appeared a few times. The V gene is TRBV4-2, the J gene TRBJ2-1, with 10 bases identical to TRBD2. The CDR3 consists of 16 residues. The V gene's germline CDR1 is LGHNA and CDR2 YNFKEQ. J lost 4 bases, V lost 0 bases, and 3 bases had no gene match. CDR3 region: CASSQDQREGYNEQFF. The CDR3 DNA reads as TGTGCCAGCAGCCAAGATCAGCGGGAGGGATACAATGAGCAGTTCTTC.

In its sample, this clone was seen a few times. Written as DNA, the CDR3 is TGTGCCAGCAGCAAAAAAACAGGGGGCATTGCAGATACGCAGTATTTT. Residues: CASSKKTGGIADTQYF. The V and J genes are TRBV7-9 and TRBJ2-3; 9 nucleotides match TRBD1. The CDR3 is made up of 16 amino acids. The J segment lost 4 bases and the V segment lost 5 bases, leaving 10 bases of the junction unmatched. Germline CDR1 is SEHNR and CDR2 is FQNEAQ (reference sequence).

V usage is TRBV6-5 and J usage is TRBJ2-7, with D uncertain. CDR1 is MNHEY, CDR2 SVGAGI, per germline. Trimming shortened V by 2 bases and J by 6 bases, and 14 bases separated the two germline ends. The CDR3 loop spans 14 amino acids. The chain's CDR3 is CASSYRNRVGEQYF. DNA of the CDR3: TGTGCCAGCAGTTACCGAAATCGGGTGGGCGAGCAGTACTTC.

The chain uses TRBV15 and TRBJ2-3; 7 positions match TRBD1. After removal of 4 bases from V and 5 bases from J, the junction contained 6 bases not matched to a gene. CDR3 size: 14 residues. Germline values: CDR1 LNHNV, CDR2 YYDKDF (reference sequence). CDR3 nucleotide sequence: TGTGCCACCAGCAAACAGGGGTTAATAGATACGCAGTATTTT. It specifies CATSKQGLIDTQYF.

The rearrangement links TRBV9 to TRBJ2-1; a weak D match, TRBD1 (5 bases). CDR3 length equals 15 residues. Germline V gene sequence: CDR1 SGDLS, CDR2 YYNGEE. V lost 0 bases and J 3 bases, leaving 10 bases between the germline ends. CDR3 DNA sequence: TGTGCCAGCAGCGTAGGTACAGGCGTCTACAATGAGCAGTTCTTC. Translated, it gives CASSVGTGVYNEQFF.

The chain is built from TRBV9 and TRBJ2-3, with D possibly being TRBD2 (6 bases). V lost 6 bases and J lost 1, with 15 bases in between. The CDR3 is 15 residues long. Germline V gene lookup returns CDR1 SGDLS and CDR2 YYNGEE. The CDR3 loop reads CASTVTGLRTDTQYF. The CDR3, as DNA: TGTGCCAGCACCGTGACGGGACTCCGCACAGATACGCAGTATTTT.

This clone was recorded once. The V call is TRBV6-1, the J call TRBJ2-5; possibly TRBD1 for D (5 bases). The J call may be incorrect, as the DNA end agrees better with TRBJ2-7. The CDR3 has 12 residues. Germline loops: CDR1 MNHNS, CDR2 SASEGT. CDR3 DNA: TGTGCCAGCCAGGGCATTTACTACGAGCAGTACTTC. Its protein product is CASQGIYYEQYF.

In its sample, this clone was seen a few times. The chain uses TRBV9 and TRBJ1-2; D is ambiguous. Germline lookup yields CDR1 SGDLS and CDR2 YYNGEE. The CDR3 contains 15 residues. Trimming removed 3 bases at V and 1 base at J, with 13 bases between. CDR3 residues: CASSAHREFNYGYTF. The DNA of the CDR3 is TGTGCCAGCAGCGCACACCGGGAGTTTAACTATGGCTACACCTTC.

The DNA for the CDR3 is TGCAGCGTTCTCACAGGGAGCACTGAAGCTTTCTTT. It codes for CSVLTGSTEAFF. This chain uses TRBV29-1 with TRBJ1-1, with TRBD1 as a possible D gene (6 bases). V was trimmed by 5 bases and J by 4 bases, leaving 11 bases between them. CDR1 is SQVTM, CDR2 ANQGSEA, per germline. The CDR3 sequence is 12 residues long.

This clone was seen only a few times. This sequence joins TRBV5-1 and TRBJ2-7; 7 bases match TRBD2. This CDR3 region has 18 residues. Germline V gene sequence: CDR1 SGHRS, CDR2 YFSETQ. Losses at the gene ends were 1 base for V and 2 bases for J; bases not matched to a gene: 15. The CDR3 coding sequence is TGCGCCAGCAGCTTGAGCCCTAGCGGTCTCATGGGGGCCTACGAGCAGTACTTC. As protein: CASSLSPSGLMGAYEQYF.

V usage is TRBV28 and J usage is TRBJ1-2, with 7 bases aligning to TRBD1. CDR1 and CDR2 from the germline V gene are MDHEN and SYDVKM. CDR3 length equals 13 residues. With 5 bases clipped from V and 5 bases from J, the junction kept 5 bases outside the gene matches. The CDR3 is CASSGGTAYGYTF. CDR3 nucleotide sequence: TGTGCCAGCAGTGGAGGGACAGCTTATGGCTACACCTTC.

The table lists this clone with a few counts. J is TRBJ1-1 and V is TRBV7-9; no clear D. V gave up 4 bases and J gave up 3 bases, with 6 bases separating them. Per the germline V gene, CDR1 is SEHNR and CDR2 is FQNEAQ (reference sequence). The CDR3 covers 12 residues. CDR3 DNA: TGTGCCAGCAGCTCGGTCGACACTGAAGCTTTCTTT. Translating gives CASSSVDTEAFF.

The J gene is TRBJ1-5, the V gene TRBV11-2, with 7 bases identical to TRBD1. The V segment lost 1 base and the J segment 2 bases; nucleotides outside the gene matches: 11. CDR3 length: 18 amino acids. CDR1 is SGHAT and CDR2 is FQNNGV in the germline V gene. CDR3: CASSLGTTDRAGNQPQHF. Here the CDR3 DNA reads TGTGCCAGCAGCTTAGGCACCACCGACAGGGCGGGCAATCAGCCCCAGCATTTT.

V usage is TRBV20-1 and J usage is TRBJ2-1; a possible D gene is TRBD1 (5 bases). CDR3 length: 11 amino acids. V shed 7 bases and J shed 10 bases, with 14 bases lying between them. Germline V gene sequence: CDR1 DFQATT, CDR2 SNEGSKA (reference sequence). CDR3 sequence reads: CSGIAQVEQFF. The CDR3 nucleotides read TGCAGTGGGATAGCACAGGTAGAGCAGTTCTTC.

V usage is TRBV6-5 and J usage is TRBJ2-5; no definite D call. The CDR3 is made up of 12 amino acids. Germline CDR1 reads MNHEY; CDR2 reads SVGAGI. V lost 8 bases, J lost 4 bases, and 11 bases lay in between. This CDR3 reads CASESPLETQYF. Here the CDR3 DNA reads TGTGCCAGCGAAAGCCCACTAGAGACCCAGTACTTC.

Turning to this clone: This sample includes further DNA sequences coding for the same CDR3. The chain couples TRBV9 to TRBJ2-5; 7 bases match TRBD1. Germline CDR1 and CDR2: SGDLS and YYNGEE. The CDR3 consists of 14 residues. V shed 0 bases, J shed 2 bases, and the junction held 1 base outside the gene matches. The CDR3 DNA reads TGTGCCAGCAGCGTAGTGGGACAGCAAGAGACCCAGTACTTC. It encodes CASSVVGQQETQYF. Full variable domain (missing parts from reference TRBV9 and TRBJ2-5): DSGVTQTPKHLITATGQRVTLRCSPRSGDLSVYWYQQSLDQGLQFLIQYYNGEERAKGNILERFSAQQFPDLHSELNLSSLELGDSALYFCASSVVGQQETQYFGPGTRLLVL.

This clone was seen repeatedly, ten times or more. The chain combines TRBV6-1 with TRBJ2-7; TRBD2 agrees at 10 bases. The CDR3 covers 16 residues. Trimming cost V 4 bases and J 2 bases; bases outside gene matches: 8. Germline loops: CDR1 MNHNS, CDR2 SASEGT. The CDR3 sequence is CASSGLMSGRAYEQYF. The CDR3 nucleotides are TGTGCCAGCAGTGGGCTTATGAGCGGGAGGGCCTACGAGCAGTACTTC.